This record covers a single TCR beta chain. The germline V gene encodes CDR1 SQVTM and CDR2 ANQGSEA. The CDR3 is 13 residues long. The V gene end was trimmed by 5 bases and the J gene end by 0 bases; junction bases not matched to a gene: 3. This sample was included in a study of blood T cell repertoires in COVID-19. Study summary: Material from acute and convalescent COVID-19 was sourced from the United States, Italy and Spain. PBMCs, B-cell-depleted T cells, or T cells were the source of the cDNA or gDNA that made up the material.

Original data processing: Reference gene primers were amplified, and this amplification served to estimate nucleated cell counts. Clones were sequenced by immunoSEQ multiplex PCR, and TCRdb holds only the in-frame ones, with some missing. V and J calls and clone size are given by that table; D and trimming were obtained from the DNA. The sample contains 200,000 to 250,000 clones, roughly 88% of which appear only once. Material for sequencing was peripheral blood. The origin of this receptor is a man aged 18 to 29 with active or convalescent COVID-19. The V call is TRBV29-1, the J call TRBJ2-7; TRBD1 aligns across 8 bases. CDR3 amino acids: CSVIQGDSYEQYF. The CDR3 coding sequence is TGCAGCGTTATACAGGGGGACTCCTACGAGCAGTACTTC.